The 4 T cell receptor beta chains below were found in one sample sequenced in a study of early T cells in non-severe SARS-CoV-2 infection. TCRdb processed the 5' RACE reads anew with MiXCR; each CDR3 protein has one entry. The data contain some 82,000 distinct CDR3 sequences, approximately 12% of them singletons. Sequencing used whole blood, obtained at baseline. The receptors originated from an adult who was a healthcare worker with PCR-confirmed SARS-CoV-2 infection or an uninfected control (not recorded which).

This clonotype was recorded many times. This sequence joins TRBV12-5 and TRBJ2-1; D remains unclear. The CDR3 runs 12 residues. V was trimmed by 2 bases and J by 7 bases, leaving 6 bases between them. In germline, CDR1 is LGHNT, CDR2 FRNRAP. CDR3 in DNA: TGTGCTAGTGGTTTGATCTGGAATGAGCAGTTCTTC. Its translation: CASGLIWNEQFF.

This clonotype was seen many times. The chain joins TRBV7-2 to TRBJ1-5, with D possibly TRBD1 on 5 matching bases. Trimming stripped 5 bases from V and 2 bases from J, with 10 bases between. The CDR3 has 14 residues. The germline V gene encodes CDR1 SGHTA and CDR2 FQGNSA. The CDR3 DNA reads as TGTGCCAGCAGCCCCAGGGAAGGCAATCAGCCCCAGCATTTT. It codes for CASSPREGNQPQHF.

This clonotype was counted ten times or more. V usage is TRBV12-3 or TRBV12-4 and J usage is TRBJ1-2; TRBD1 matches 7 bases. Unmatched junction bases numbered 8, after V lost 1 base and J lost 0 bases. CDR3 size: 17 residues. CDR3 region: CASSLGTGASANYGYTF. The CDR3 DNA sequence: TGTGCCAGCAGTTTAGGTACAGGGGCATCTGCTAACTATGGCTACACCTTC.

The V call is TRBV5-4, the J call TRBJ2-3; D remains ambiguous. Germline CDR1 reads SGHNT; CDR2 reads YYREEE (reference sequence). Trimming took off 1 base at V and 3 bases at J, with 18 bases between the two ends. This CDR3 is 17 amino acids long. The CDR3 nucleotides are TGTGCCAGCAGCTTGCCCACGACGGGTCTAGGTACAGATACGCAGTATTTT. The encoded protein is CASSLPTTGLGTDTQYF.